Below are 4 T cell receptor beta chains sequenced from a single sample in a study of blood T cell repertoires in COVID-19. Sequenced by immunoSEQ multiplex PCR; TCRdb stores in-frame clones only, minus some. Of approximately 310,000 clones listed, about 87% are singletons. Sequencing used peripheral blood. The receptors were sampled from a woman aged 50 to 65 who had recovered from COVID-19.

The chain has TRBV6-5 and TRBJ2-7; TRBD2 matches at 9 bases. The V segment lost 2 bases and the J segment 6 bases; nucleotides outside the gene matches: 5. This CDR3 is built from 14 residues. Germline lookup yields CDR1 MNHEY and CDR2 SVGAGI. In nucleotides, the CDR3 is TGTGCCAGCAGTTACCGTAGACTAGCGGCCGAGCAGTACTTC. This gives the protein CASSYRRLAAEQYF.

The chain carries TRBV2 and TRBJ2-3, with D perhaps TRBD2 (5 bases). Germline loops: CDR1 SNHLY, CDR2 FYNNEI. This CDR3 comprises 15 residues. V was trimmed by 11 bases and J by 0 bases, leaving 18 bases between them. CDR3 in amino acids: CASQADFFSTDTQYF. The DNA for the CDR3 is TGTGCCTCCCAGGCGGACTTCTTCAGCACAGATACGCAGTATTTT.

The CDR3 bases are TGCGCCAGCAGCTTGGGGTTCCGGGAGACCCAGTACTTC. It encodes CASSLGFRETQYF. The chain employs TRBV5-1 and TRBJ2-5; D is unresolved. V lost 0 bases, J lost 5 bases, and 8 bases lay in between. Germline assignment: CDR1 SGHRS and CDR2 YFSETQ. This CDR3 has 13 amino acids.

CDR3 residues: CASRVVGLGEKAFF. CDR3 bases: TGCGCCAGCAGAGTAGTCGGGTTAGGGGAAAAAGCTTTCTTT. V is TRBV5-1 and J is TRBJ1-1; weak D call: TRBD1 (5 bases). CDR1 is SGHRS, CDR2 YFSETQ, per germline. Trimming shortened V by 5 bases and J by 9 bases, and 20 bases separated the two germline ends. The CDR3 loop spans 14 amino acids.